The 2 T cell receptor beta chains in this list originate from one sample, sequenced in a study of T-cell reconstitution after alpha-beta-depleted transplantation in children. Unique molecular identifiers were used to barcode this TCRbeta library. TCRdb reanalysed the PCR reads using MiXCR and keeps one entry per CDR3 protein. The sample yields approximately 220,000 distinct CDR3 sequences, roughly a sixth seen once. Source: PBMCs, mostly from graft donor cells, taken 360 days after TCRalphabeta/CD19-depleted stem cell transplant. These receptors were collected from a male patient aged 2 to 10 who had a stem cell transplant for acute lymphoblastic leukemia, so the T cells may come from the graft donor.

The gene calls are TRBV29-1 and TRBJ2-5, with D maybe TRBD1 (5 bases). The CDR3 spans 12 residues. Germline lookup yields CDR1 SQVTM and CDR2 ANQGSEA. With 6 bases removed from V and 5 bases from J, the gap between germline ends came to 13 bases. The CDR3 DNA follows: TGCAGCGTCTACAGGACCCCGGAGACCCAGTACTTC. The encoded protein is CSVYRTPETQYF.

V gene TRBV24-1 combines with J gene TRBJ2-3; D gene uncertain. The CDR3 is 13 amino acids. V was cut by 0 bases and J by 5 bases, with 5 bases left in between. Germline CDR1 KGHDR, CDR2 SFDVKD. The CDR3 reads CATSDLSGDTQYF. The CDR3 DNA sequence: TGTGCCACCAGTGATTTGTCGGGAGATACGCAGTATTTT.